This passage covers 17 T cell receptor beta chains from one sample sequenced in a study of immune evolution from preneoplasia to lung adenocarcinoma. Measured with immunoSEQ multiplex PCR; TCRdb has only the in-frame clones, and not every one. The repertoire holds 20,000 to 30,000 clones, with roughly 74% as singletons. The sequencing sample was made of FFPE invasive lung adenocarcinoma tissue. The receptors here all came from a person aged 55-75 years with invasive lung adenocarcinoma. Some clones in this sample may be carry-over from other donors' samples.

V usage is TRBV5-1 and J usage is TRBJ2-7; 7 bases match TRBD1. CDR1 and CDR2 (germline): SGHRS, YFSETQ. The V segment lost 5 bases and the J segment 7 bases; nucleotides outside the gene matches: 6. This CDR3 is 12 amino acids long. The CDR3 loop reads CASSNQGVEQYF. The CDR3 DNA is TGCGCCAGCAGTAACCAGGGGGTTGAGCAGTACTTC. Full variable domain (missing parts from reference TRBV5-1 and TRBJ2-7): KAGVTQTPRYLIKTRGQQVTLSCSPISGHRSVSWYQQTPGQGLQFLFEYFSETQRNKGNFPGRFSGRQFSNSRSEMNVSTLELGDSALYLCASSNQGVEQYFGPGTRLTVT.

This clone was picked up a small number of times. The CDR3 reads CASSDRAGARDTQYF. For the CDR3, the DNA is TGTGCCAGTAGTGATCGGGCGGGAGCTCGGGATACGCAGTATTTT. The chain is built from TRBV19 and TRBJ2-3; 7 positions agree with TRBD2. V shed 5 bases and J 6 bases; nucleotides not matched to a gene: 11. Germline CDR1 LNHDA, CDR2 SQIVND (reference sequence). The CDR3 covers 15 residues. Drawing the rest from reference TRBV19 and TRBJ2-3, the complete variable domain is DGGITQSPKYLFRKEGQNVTLSCEQNLNHDAMYWYRQDPGQGLRLIYYSQIVNDFQKGDIAEGYSVSREKKESFPLTVTSAQKNPTAFYLCASSDRAGARDTQYFGPGTRLTVL.

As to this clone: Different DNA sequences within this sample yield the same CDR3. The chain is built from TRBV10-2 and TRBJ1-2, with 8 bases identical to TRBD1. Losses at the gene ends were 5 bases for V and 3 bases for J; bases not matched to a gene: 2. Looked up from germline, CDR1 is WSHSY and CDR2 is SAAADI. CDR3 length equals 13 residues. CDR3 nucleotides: TGCGCCAGCAGTAAACAGGGGGACTATGGCTACACCTTC. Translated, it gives CASSKQGDYGYTF.

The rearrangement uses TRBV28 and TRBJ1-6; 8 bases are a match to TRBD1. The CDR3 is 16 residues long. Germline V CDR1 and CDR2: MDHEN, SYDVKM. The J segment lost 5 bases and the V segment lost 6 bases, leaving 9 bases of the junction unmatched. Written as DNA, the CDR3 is TGTGCCAGCAGACACCAGGGGGCCGGCCATAATTCACCCCTCCACTTT. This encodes CASRHQGAGHNSPLHF.

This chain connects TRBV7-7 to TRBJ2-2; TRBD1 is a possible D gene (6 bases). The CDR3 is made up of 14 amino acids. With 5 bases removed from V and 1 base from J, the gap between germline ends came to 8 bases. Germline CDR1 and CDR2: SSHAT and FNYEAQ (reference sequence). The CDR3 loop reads CASSETGNTGELFF. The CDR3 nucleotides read TGTGCCAGCAGCGAGACAGGGAACACCGGGGAGCTGTTTTTT. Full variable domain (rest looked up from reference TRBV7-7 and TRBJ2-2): GAGVSQSPRYKVTKRGQDVTLRCDPISSHATLYWYQQALGQGPEFLTYFNYEAQPDKSGLPSDRFSAERPEGSISTLTIQRTEQRDSAMYRCASSETGNTGELFFGEGSRLTVL.

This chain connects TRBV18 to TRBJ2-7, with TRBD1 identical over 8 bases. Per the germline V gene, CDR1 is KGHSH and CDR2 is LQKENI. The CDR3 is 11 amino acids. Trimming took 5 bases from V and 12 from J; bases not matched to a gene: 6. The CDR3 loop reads CASSNRGMLYF. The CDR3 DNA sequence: TGTGCCAGCTCAAACAGGGGGATGCTGTACTTC.

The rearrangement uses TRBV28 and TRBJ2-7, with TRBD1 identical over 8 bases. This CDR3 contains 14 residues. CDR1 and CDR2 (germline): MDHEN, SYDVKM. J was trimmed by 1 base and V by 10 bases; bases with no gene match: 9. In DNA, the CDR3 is TGTGCCACACGTAGGACAGGGAGTTCCTACGAGCAGTACTTC. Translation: CATRRTGSSYEQYF.

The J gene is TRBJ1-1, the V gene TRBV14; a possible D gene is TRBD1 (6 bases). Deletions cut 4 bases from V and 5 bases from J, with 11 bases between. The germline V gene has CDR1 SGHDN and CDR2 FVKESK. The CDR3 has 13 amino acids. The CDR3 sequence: CASSLRQATEAFF. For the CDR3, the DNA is TGTGCCAGCAGCCTTAGACAGGCGACTGAAGCTTTCTTT.

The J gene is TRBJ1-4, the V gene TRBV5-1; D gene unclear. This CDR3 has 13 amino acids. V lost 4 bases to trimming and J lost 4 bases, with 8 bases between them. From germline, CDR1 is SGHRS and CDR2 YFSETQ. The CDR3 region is CASSIGGNEKLFF. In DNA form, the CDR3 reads TGCGCCAGCAGCATTGGCGGTAATGAAAAACTGTTTTTT.

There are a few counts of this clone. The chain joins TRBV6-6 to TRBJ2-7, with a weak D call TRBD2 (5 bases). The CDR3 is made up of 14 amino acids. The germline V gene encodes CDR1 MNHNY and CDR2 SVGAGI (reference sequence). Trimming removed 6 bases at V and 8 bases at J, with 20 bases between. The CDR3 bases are TGTGCCAGCAGCTTGACCCCGGGGATCAGTAAGCAGTACTTC. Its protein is CASSLTPGISKQYF.

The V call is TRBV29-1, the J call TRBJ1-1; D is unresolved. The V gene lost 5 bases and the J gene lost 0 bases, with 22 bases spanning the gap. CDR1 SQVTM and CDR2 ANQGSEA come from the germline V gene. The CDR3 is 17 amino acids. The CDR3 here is CSVHDAGTRAMNTEAFF. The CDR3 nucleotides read TGCAGCGTTCATGACGCTGGAACAAGAGCTATGAACACTGAAGCTTTCTTT.

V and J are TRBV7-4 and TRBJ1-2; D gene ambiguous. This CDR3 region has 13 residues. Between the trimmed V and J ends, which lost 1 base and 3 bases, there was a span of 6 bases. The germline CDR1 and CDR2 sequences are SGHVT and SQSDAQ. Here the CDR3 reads CASSLDIYYGYTF. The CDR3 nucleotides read TGTGCCAGCAGCTTAGACATCTACTATGGCTACACCTTC.

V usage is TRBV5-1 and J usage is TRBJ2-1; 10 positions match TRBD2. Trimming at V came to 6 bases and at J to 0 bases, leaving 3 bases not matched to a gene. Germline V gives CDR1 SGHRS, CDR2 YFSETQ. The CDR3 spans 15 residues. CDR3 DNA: TGCGCCAGCATAGCGGGAGGAAGCTCCTACAATGAGCAGTTCTTC. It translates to CASIAGGSSYNEQFF.

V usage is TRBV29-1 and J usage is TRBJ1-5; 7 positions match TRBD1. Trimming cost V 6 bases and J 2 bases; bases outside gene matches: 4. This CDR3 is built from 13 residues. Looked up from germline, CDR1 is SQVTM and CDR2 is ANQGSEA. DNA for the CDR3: TGCAGCGTACGGGACAGAGGCAATCAGCCCCAGCATTTT. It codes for CSVRDRGNQPQHF.

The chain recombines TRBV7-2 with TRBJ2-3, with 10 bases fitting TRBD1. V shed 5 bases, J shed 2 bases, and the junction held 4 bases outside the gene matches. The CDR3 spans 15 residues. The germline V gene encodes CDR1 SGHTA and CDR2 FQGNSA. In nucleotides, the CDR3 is TGTGCCAGCAGCAGCCGACAGGGGGCCACAGATACGCAGTATTTT. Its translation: CASSSRQGATDTQYF. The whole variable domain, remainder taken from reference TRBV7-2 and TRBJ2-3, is GAGVSQSPSNKVTEKGKDVELRCDPISGHTALYWYRQSLGQGLEFLIYFQGNSAPDKSGLPSDRFSAERTGGSVSTLTIQRTQQEDSAVYLCASSSRQGATDTQYFGPGTRLTVL.

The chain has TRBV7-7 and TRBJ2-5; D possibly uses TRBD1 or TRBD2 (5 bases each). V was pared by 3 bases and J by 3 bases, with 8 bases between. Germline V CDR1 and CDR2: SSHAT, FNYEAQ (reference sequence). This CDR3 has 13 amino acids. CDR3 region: CASSFGTEETQYF. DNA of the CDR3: TGTGCCAGCAGCTTCGGGACGGAAGAGACCCAGTACTTC.

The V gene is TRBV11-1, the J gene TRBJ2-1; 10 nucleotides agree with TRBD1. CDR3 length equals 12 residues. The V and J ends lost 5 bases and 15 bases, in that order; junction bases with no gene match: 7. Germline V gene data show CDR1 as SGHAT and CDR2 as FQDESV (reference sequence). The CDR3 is CASSPNRDRGFF. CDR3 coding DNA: TGTGCCAGCAGCCCAAACCGGGACAGGGGGTTCTTC.